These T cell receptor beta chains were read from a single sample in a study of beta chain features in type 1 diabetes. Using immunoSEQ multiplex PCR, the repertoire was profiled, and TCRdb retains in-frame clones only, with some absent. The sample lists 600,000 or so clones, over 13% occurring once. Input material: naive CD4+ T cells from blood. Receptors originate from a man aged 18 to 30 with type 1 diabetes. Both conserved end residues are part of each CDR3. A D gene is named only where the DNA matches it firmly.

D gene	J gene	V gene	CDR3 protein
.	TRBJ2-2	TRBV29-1	CSVEPGQNTGELFF
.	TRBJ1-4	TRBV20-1	CSADSTEKLFF
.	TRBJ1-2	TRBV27	CASSFEGNYGYTF
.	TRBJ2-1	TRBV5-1	CASSLPGQAAYNEQFF
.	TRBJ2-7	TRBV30	CAWRDWSGEQYF
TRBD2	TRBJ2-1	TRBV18	CASSPRLVASGYNEQFF
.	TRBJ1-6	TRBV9	CASSVEANRNSPLHF
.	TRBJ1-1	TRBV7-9	CASSFEGNTEAFF
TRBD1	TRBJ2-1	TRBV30	CAWSGRTGRGNEQFF
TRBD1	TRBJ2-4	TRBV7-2	CASSVRGQRNIQYF
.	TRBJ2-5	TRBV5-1	CASSYQGPQETQYF
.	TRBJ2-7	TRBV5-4	CASRRGQEQYF
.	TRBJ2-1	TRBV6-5	CASSSLTPRGNEQFF
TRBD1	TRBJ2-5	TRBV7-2	CASTPGTGGGGETQYF
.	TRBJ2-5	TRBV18	CASSPGGSQETQYF
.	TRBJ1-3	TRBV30	CAWSRNVGNTIYF
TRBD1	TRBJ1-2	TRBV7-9	CASSPRTGGVRGGYTF
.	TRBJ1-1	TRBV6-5	CASNLRGGPTEAFF
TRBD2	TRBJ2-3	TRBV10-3	CAIEAAGGDTQYF
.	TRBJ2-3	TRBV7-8	CASSFFGADTQYF
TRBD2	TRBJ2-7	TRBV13	CASSSPGAGGPGEQYF
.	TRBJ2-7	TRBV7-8	CASSDPRATAYEQYF
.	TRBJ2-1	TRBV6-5	CASSFSGRRNEQFF
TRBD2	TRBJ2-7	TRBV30	CAWRSGSGRGYEQYF
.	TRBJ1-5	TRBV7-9	CASSLAKGAGLDSNQPQHF
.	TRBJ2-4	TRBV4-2	CASSQDGLGLLAKNIQYF
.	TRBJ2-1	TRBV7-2	CASSLGAGLGGSYNEQFF
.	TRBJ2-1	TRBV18	CASSPDSVHEQFF
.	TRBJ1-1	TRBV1	CTSSVQGASRPEAFF
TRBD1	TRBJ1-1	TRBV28	CASRRQGDTEAFF
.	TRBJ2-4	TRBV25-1	CASRDSTGLAKNIQYF
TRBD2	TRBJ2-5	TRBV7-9	CASSLSGSGWETQYF
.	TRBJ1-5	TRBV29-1	CSVKGGDQPQHF
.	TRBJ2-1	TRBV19	CASSVSGQYSYNEQFF
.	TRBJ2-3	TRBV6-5	CASNSGGHTQYF
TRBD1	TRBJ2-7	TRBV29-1	CSVLGGTGPYEQYF
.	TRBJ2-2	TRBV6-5	CASTHLASRAGELFF
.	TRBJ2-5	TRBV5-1	CASSLATPEGETQYF
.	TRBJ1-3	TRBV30	CAWKGLGNTIYF
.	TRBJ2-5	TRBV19	CASSIVGLETQYF
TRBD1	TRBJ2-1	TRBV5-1	CASSPSSGQGYNEQFF
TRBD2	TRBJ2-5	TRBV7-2	CASSLAGGPLETQYF
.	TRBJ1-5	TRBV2	CASKLQGGNQPQHF
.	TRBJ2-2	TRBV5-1	CASSLEQGTGELFF
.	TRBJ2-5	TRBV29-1	CSVLDWEETQYF